This record looks at one TCR beta chain sequence and its context. The table lists this clonotype with a few counts. Its binding antigen is unknown. No base quality values were provided; no much bigger clone lies one nucleotide off. The CDR3 measures 14 amino acids from cysteine to phenylalanine. The retained sequence is limited to the CDR3, 42 bases, with the frame set at the first base. As encoded in the germline V gene, CDR1 is SGDLS while CDR2 is YYNGEE. Trimming removed 1 base from V and 3 bases from J, leaving 10 bases between the germline ends. This entry belongs to a study of T-cell memory formation after mild COVID-19 (dated by TCRdb to the early 2020s). About the study as a whole: TCR sequence clusters from the two donors were largely donor specific. Two young, previously healthy adult volunteers, one female and one male, were included in the cohort. T-cell clones expanding and contracting after mild COVID-19 in a couple of donors were tracked by longitudinal TCRalpha and TCRbeta repertoire sequencing. General conclusions and limits of the study: Only two mild cases were covered by the study, and larger cohorts that include severe cases with pre-infection samples were considered necessary. Contracting CD4+ clones were found mainly in CM and EM memory subsets, while CD8+ clones were enriched in EMRA. Some responding clones were detected in pre-infection memory, which suggested that pre-existing cross-reactive memory T cells had joined the SARS-CoV-2 response. Clones contracting from day 15 to 85 had balanced CD4/CD8 phenotypes, while a second wave expanding from day 15 to 37 was biased towards CD4+. SARS-CoV-2 specificity of the second-wave clones peaking on day 37 was not confirmed.

Instrument used: Illumina NovaSeq 6000. TCRalpha and TCRbeta cDNA libraries were constructed by 5'RACE with constant-segment primers, with sample barcodes and unique molecular identifiers being introduced. RNA was extracted from every sample with Trizol reagent. Libraries were amplified in two PCR steps, with a second sample barcode and Illumina TruSeq adapters added in the second step. Sequencing of the libraries was done on an Illumina NovaSeq, producing 2 x 150 bp paired-end reads. The original methods were these. Demultiplexing of reads and collapsing into UMI-guided consensus sequences were performed with migec v1.2.7. Using mixcr v2.1.11, UMI consensuses were aligned to TRA and TRB V and J templates and then assembled into clonotypes. A clonotype was counted as expanded or contracted only if both edgeR and NoisET called the change significant, with noise models trained on biological replicates. edgeR calls used a false discovery rate-adjusted p below 0.01 and a log2 fold-change threshold of 1. PCA with hierarchical clustering of max-normalized trajectories of the 1000 most abundant clonotypes was used as exploratory dynamics analysis. Separately sequenced CD4+ and CD8+ repertoires were used to assign the CD4 or CD8 phenotype of responding clones. TCRdb handled the public reads itself, with Q25 trimming in fastp and clone calling in MiXCR, and kept productive beta chains. Merged by CDR3 protein, the rows form single entries marked with the most common genes and DNA. What appears here as the V and J calls and clone size reflects TCRdb's work, not the paper's. The sample data list 400,000 to 500,000 distinct CDR3 sequences, and around 18% of these were observed just once. About 8.8% of the sample belongs to the ten largest clones.

Ficoll-Paque density gradient centrifugation was used to isolate PBMCs. Recombination joined TRBV9 with TRBJ1-2; there is no confident call for the D gene. Sequenced: PBMCs or a T cell subset sorted from them (not recorded which). The sequence was collected from an adult woman who had mild COVID-19 (a few samples of this study predate the infection). The sample titles of this study are shuffled in the database, so cell type and time point are left out; the donor was told from shared clones. The CDR3 protein is CASSVKVRDYGYTF. The DNA reads TGTGCCAGCAGCGTAAAGGTTAGAGACTATGGCTACACCTTC.